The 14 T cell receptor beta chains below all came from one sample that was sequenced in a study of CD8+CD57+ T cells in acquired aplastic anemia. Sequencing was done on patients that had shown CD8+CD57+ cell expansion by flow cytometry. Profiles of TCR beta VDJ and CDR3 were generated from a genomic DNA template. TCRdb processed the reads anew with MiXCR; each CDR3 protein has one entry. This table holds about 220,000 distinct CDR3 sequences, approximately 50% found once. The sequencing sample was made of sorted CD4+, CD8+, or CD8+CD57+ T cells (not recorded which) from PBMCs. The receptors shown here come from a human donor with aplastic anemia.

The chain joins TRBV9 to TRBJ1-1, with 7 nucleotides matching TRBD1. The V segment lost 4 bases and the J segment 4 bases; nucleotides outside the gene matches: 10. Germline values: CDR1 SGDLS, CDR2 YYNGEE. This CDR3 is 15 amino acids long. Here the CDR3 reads CASSHRGRRGTEAFF. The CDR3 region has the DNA TGTGCCAGCAGCCACAGGGGCCGTCGGGGCACTGAAGCTTTCTTT.

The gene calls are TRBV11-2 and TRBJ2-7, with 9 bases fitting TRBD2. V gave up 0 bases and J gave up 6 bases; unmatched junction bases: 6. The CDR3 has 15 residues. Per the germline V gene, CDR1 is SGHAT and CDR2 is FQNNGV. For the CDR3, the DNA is TGTGCCAGCAGCTTAGATCCTAGCGGGGCGCCCGAGCAGTACTTC. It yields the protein CASSLDPSGAPEQYF. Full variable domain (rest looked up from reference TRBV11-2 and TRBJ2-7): EAGVAQSPRYKIIEKRQSVAFWCNPISGHATLYWYQQILGQGPKLLIQFQNNGVVDDSQLPKDRFSAERLKGVDSTLKIQPAKLEDSAVYLCASSLDPSGAPEQYFGPGTRLTVT.

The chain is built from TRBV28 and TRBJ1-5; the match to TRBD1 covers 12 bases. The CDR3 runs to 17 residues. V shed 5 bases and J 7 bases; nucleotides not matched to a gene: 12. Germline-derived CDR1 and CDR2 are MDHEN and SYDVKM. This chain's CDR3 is CASSPGHRDRGLQPQHF. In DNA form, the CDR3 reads TGTGCCAGCAGTCCTGGGCACCGGGACAGGGGGCTACAGCCCCAGCATTTT.

This CDR3 reads CASTPRGGDEQFF. The DNA for the CDR3 is TGTGCCAGCACTCCCCGGGGGGGCGATGAGCAGTTCTTC. This chain joins TRBV28 and TRBJ2-1; 8 positions match TRBD2. The V segment lost 7 bases and the J segment 8 bases; nucleotides outside the gene matches: 7. This CDR3 comprises 13 residues. CDR1 and CDR2 from the germline V gene are MDHEN and SYDVKM.

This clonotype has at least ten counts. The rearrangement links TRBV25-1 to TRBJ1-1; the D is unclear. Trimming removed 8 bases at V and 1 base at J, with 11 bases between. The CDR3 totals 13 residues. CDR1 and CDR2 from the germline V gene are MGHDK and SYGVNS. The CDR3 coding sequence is TGTGCCAGCTCCCCGGGGTGGAACACTGAAGCTTTCTTT. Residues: CASSPGWNTEAFF.

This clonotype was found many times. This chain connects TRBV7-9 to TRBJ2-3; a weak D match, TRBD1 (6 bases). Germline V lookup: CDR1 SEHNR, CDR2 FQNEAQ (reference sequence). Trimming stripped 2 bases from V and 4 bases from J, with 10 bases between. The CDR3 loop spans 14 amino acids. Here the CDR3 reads CASSLLTGSDTQYF. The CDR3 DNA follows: TGTGCCAGCAGCTTACTCACAGGGTCAGATACGCAGTATTTT.

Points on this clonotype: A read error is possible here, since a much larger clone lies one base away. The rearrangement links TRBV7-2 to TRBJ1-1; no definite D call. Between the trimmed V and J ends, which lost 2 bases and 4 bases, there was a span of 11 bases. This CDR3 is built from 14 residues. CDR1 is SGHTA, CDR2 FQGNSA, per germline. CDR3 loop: CASSLLHSFTEAFF. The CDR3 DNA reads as TGTGCCAGCAGCTTACTTCACAGCTTCACTGAAGCTTTCTTT.

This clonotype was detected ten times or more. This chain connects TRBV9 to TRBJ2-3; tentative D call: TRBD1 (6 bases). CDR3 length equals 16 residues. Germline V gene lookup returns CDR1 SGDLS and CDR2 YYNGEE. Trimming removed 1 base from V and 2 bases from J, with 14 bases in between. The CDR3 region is CASSVFSHRATDTQYF. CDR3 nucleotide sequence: TGTGCCAGCAGCGTATTTTCCCACAGGGCCACAGATACGCAGTATTTT.

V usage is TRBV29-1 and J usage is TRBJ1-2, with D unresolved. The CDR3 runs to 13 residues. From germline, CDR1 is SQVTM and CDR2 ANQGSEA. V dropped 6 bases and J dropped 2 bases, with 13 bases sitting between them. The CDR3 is CSVTKDLNYGYTF. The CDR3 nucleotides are TGCAGCGTAACAAAAGACCTAAACTATGGCTACACCTTC.

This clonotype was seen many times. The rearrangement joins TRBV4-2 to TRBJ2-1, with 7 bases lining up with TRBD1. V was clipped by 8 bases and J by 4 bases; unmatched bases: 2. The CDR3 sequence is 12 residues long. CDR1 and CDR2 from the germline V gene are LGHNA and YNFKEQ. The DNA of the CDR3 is TGTGCCAGCTTGGGACAGTACAATGAGCAGTTCTTC. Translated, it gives CASLGQYNEQFF.

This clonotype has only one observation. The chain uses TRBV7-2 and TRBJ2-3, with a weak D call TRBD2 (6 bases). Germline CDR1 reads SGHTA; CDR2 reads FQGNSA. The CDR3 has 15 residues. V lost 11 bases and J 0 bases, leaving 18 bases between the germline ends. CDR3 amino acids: CAWSGTGVSTDTQYF. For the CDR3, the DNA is TGTGCCTGGAGTGGAACGGGGGTTAGCACAGATACGCAGTATTTT.

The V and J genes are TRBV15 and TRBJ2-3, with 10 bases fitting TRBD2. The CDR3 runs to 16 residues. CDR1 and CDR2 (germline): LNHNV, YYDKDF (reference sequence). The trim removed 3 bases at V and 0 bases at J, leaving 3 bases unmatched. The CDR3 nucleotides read TGTGCCACCAGCAGTTTGACTAGCGGGAGCACAGATACGCAGTATTTT. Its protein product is CATSSLTSGSTDTQYF. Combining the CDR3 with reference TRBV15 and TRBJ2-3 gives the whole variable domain DAMVIQNPRYQVTQFGKPVTLSCSQTLNHNVMYWYQQKSSQAPKLLFHYYDKDFNNEADTPDNFQSRRPNTSFCFLDIRSPGLGDTAMYLCATSSLTSGSTDTQYFGPGTRLTVL.

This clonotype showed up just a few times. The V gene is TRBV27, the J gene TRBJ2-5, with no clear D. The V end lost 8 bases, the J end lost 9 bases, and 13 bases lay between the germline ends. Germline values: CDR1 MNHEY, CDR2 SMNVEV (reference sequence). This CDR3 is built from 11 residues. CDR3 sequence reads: CASGFEVAQYF. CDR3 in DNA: TGTGCCAGCGGGTTTGAGGTGGCCCAGTACTTC.

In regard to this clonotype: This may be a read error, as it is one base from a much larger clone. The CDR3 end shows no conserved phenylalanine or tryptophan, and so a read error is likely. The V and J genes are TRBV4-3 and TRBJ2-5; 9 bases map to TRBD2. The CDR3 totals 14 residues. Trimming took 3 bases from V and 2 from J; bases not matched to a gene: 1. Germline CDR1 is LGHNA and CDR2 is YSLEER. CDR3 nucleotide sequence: TGCGCCAGCAGCCAGACTAGCGGACAAGAGACCCAGTACTCC. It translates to CASSQTSGQETQYS.